The 23 T cell receptor beta chains listed next were all sequenced from one sample in a study of blood T cell repertoires in COVID-19. The data were produced by immunoSEQ multiplex PCR, yet TCRdb's version contains in-frame clones alone and is incomplete. Among about 78,000 clones listed, roughly 89% were seen once. Sequencing input: peripheral blood. The receptors come from a man in his forties or fifties with acute or convalescent COVID-19.

V and J are TRBV10-2 and TRBJ2-1; 10 nucleotides agree with TRBD2. Germline values: CDR1 WSHSY, CDR2 SAAADI. Trimming took 0 bases from V and 2 from J; bases not matched to a gene: 1. The CDR3 spans 16 residues. Here the CDR3 reads CASSESLAGPYNEQFF. Here the CDR3 DNA reads TGCGCCAGCAGTGAGTCACTAGCGGGACCCTACAATGAGCAGTTCTTC.

This chain uses TRBV11-2 with TRBJ2-2; maybe TRBD1 (5 bases). The CDR3 length is 16 residues. Trimming stripped 5 bases from V and 3 bases from J, with 16 bases between. Germline CDR1 reads SGHAT; CDR2 reads FQNNGV. This chain's CDR3 is CASSPSRGFDTGELFF. The CDR3, as DNA: TGTGCCAGCAGCCCCTCTAGGGGTTTCGACACCGGGGAGCTGTTTTTT.

This clone has ten or more counts. Here the CDR3 reads CASSARETSTDTQYF. For the CDR3, the DNA is TGTGCCAGCAGCGCGCGGGAGACTAGCACAGATACGCAGTATTTT. The V and J genes are TRBV9 and TRBJ2-3, with TRBD2 identical over 7 bases. This CDR3 region has 15 residues. Trimming cost V 3 bases and J 0 bases; bases outside gene matches: 4. Germline V gives CDR1 SGDLS, CDR2 YYNGEE.

The genes are TRBV5-5 and TRBJ1-5; D possibly corresponds to TRBD1 (6 bases). The CDR3 runs to 14 residues. Germline assignment: CDR1 SGHKS and CDR2 YYEKEE (reference sequence). Trimming cost V 0 bases and J 5 bases, with 9 bases left between them. The CDR3 DNA sequence: TGTGCCAGCAGCTTGGTGGCAGGGGATCAGCCCCAGCATTTT. Translating gives CASSLVAGDQPQHF.

V and J are TRBV11-2 and TRBJ2-7; D perhaps matches TRBD1 (5 bases). In germline, CDR1 is SGHAT, CDR2 FQNNGV. The CDR3 has 13 amino acids. Trimming pared 1 base from V and 4 bases from J, leaving 8 bases between. CDR3 in DNA: TGTGCCAGCAGCTTAGGACAGATATACGAGCAGTACTTC. Residues: CASSLGQIYEQYF. Full variable domain (rest looked up from reference TRBV11-2 and TRBJ2-7): EAGVAQSPRYKIIEKRQSVAFWCNPISGHATLYWYQQILGQGPKLLIQFQNNGVVDDSQLPKDRFSAERLKGVDSTLKIQPAKLEDSAVYLCASSLGQIYEQYFGPGTRLTVT.

The genes are TRBV3-1 (or the pseudogene TRBV3-2) and TRBJ2-5; 13 nucleotides agree with TRBD2. This CDR3 region has 15 residues. Trimming at V came to 4 bases and at J to 4 bases, leaving 3 bases not matched to a gene. Per the germline V gene, CDR1 is LGHDT and CDR2 is YNNKEL (reference sequence). CDR3 bases: TGTGCCAGCAGCCCCGGACTAGCGGGGGTAGAGACCCAGTACTTC. Amino acid sequence: CASSPGLAGVETQYF.

This clone came up a few times. The chain employs TRBV24-1 and TRBJ2-5; the D gene is possibly TRBD2 (5 bases). The CDR3 loop spans 15 amino acids. Trimming cost V 1 base and J 5 bases, with 13 bases left between them. The germline V gene encodes CDR1 KGHDR and CDR2 SFDVKD. The CDR3 reads CATSDFTEARETQYF. The CDR3 DNA follows: TGTGCCACCAGTGATTTTACGGAGGCGCGGGAGACCCAGTACTTC.

This chain connects TRBV6-5 to TRBJ2-7; D uncertain. V lost 2 bases, J lost 3 bases, and 14 bases lay in between. Germline CDR1 MNHEY, CDR2 SVGAGI. CDR3 length: 15 amino acids. The CDR3 loop is CASSYDPDTLYEQYF. The CDR3 nucleotides read TGTGCCAGCAGTTACGACCCCGACACGCTCTACGAGCAGTACTTC.

V and J are TRBV6-1 and TRBJ1-5; weak D call: TRBD1 (6 bases). The V end was cut by 3 bases, the J end by 0 bases, with 18 bases between. The CDR3 runs 18 residues. Germline lookup yields CDR1 MNHNS and CDR2 SASEGT. The CDR3 DNA sequence: TGTGCCAGCAGTGATCACCCGGGACATCAAGTTAGCAATCAGCCCCAGCATTTT. Translated: CASSDHPGHQVSNQPQHF.

The rearrangement links TRBV19 to TRBJ2-1, with TRBD2 matching 8 bases. Germline assignment: CDR1 LNHDA and CDR2 SQIVND (reference sequence). This CDR3 is 15 amino acids long. J gave up 7 bases and V 6 bases, and 11 bases lay outside the gene matches. The CDR3 DNA reads as TGTGCCAGTAGGAGGGAGAGCGGGAGAGAGAATGAGCAGTTCTTC. This gives the protein CASRRESGRENEQFF.

This chain connects TRBV27 to TRBJ2-7, with 7 bases that match TRBD1. This CDR3 comprises 14 residues. Germline trimming cut 5 bases from V and 7 bases from J; bases unmatched to any gene: 11. From germline, CDR1 is MNHEY and CDR2 SMNVEV (reference sequence). CDR3 region: CASSGFEGAEEQYF. Here the CDR3 DNA reads TGTGCCAGCAGTGGGTTTGAGGGGGCGGAGGAGCAGTACTTC.

This chain connects TRBV9 to TRBJ2-1; 7 bases map to TRBD1. The germline V gene encodes CDR1 SGDLS and CDR2 YYNGEE. After removal of 2 bases from V and 5 bases from J, the junction contained 7 bases not matched to a gene. The CDR3 loop spans 15 amino acids. The CDR3 protein is CASSVGQVRDNEQFF. The CDR3 bases are TGTGCCAGCAGCGTCGGACAGGTCAGGGACAATGAGCAGTTCTTC.

This chain uses TRBV27 with TRBJ2-7, with D possibly matching TRBD2 (7 bases). CDR3 length equals 14 residues. Looked up from germline, CDR1 is MNHEY and CDR2 is SMNVEV (reference sequence). Trimming removed 8 bases from V and 7 bases from J, with 21 bases in between. The CDR3 DNA reads TGTGCCAGCGCCGAAGGGGGGGCCATTAATGAGCAGTACTTC. It translates to CASAEGGAINEQYF.

The rearrangement uses TRBV27 and TRBJ1-1; D is unresolved. The CDR3 runs 13 residues. V dropped 2 bases and J dropped 2 bases, with 6 bases sitting between them. The V gene's germline CDR1 is MNHEY and CDR2 SMNVEV (reference sequence). The CDR3 region has the DNA TGTGCCAGCAGTTTAGCAGGAAACACTGAAGCTTTCTTT. This codes for CASSLAGNTEAFF.

The genes are TRBV10-1 and TRBJ2-2; 7 nucleotides align to TRBD1. Germline V gene data show CDR1 as WNHNN and CDR2 as SYGVQD (reference sequence). The CDR3 spans 15 residues. Losses at the gene ends were 6 bases for V and 0 bases for J; bases not matched to a gene: 4. The CDR3 is CASSTGDANTGELFF. The CDR3 nucleotides are TGCGCCAGCAGCACAGGGGACGCGAACACCGGGGAGCTGTTTTTT.

CDR3: CASSQDGGGDSFSVSTDTQYF. The CDR3 DNA sequence: TGCGCCAGCAGCCAAGATGGGGGTGGGGACTCCTTTTCGGTTAGCACAGATACGCAGTATTTT. The chain uses TRBV4-1 and TRBJ2-3, with TRBD2 as a possible D gene (6 bases). The germline V gene has CDR1 MGHRA and CDR2 YSYEKL. The V end was cut by 0 bases, the J end by 0 bases, with 25 bases between. This CDR3 region has 21 residues.

The chain joins TRBV27 to TRBJ2-5; 7 bases map to TRBD2. The junction had 10 bases not matched to a gene; V was cut back by 6 bases and J by 6 bases. The CDR3 is made up of 14 amino acids. Germline values: CDR1 MNHEY, CDR2 SMNVEV (reference sequence). CDR3 bases: TGTGCCAGCAGCCCCGCGGGGAGGGCCAAGACCCAGTACTTC. Translation: CASSPAGRAKTQYF.

The table lists this clone with a few counts. V gene TRBV28 combines with J gene TRBJ1-2, with D tentatively TRBD1 (5 bases). V was clipped by 4 bases and J by 8 bases, with 17 bases between them. Looked up from germline, CDR1 is MDHEN and CDR2 is SYDVKM. The length of the CDR3 is 14 residues. The CDR3 protein is CASSWGGAQYGYTF. The DNA of the CDR3 is TGTGCCAGCAGTTGGGGAGGGGCTCAATACGGCTACACCTTC.

This chain links TRBV7-6 with TRBJ1-1; the match to TRBD1 covers 8 bases. V dropped 3 bases and J dropped 1; count of bases not matched to a gene: 7. CDR3 length: 16 residues. Per the germline V gene, CDR1 is SGHVS and CDR2 is FNYEAQ. In nucleotides, the CDR3 is TGTGCCAGCAGCTTCGGGAGACAGGGGTCGAACACTGAAGCTTTCTTT. This sequence encodes CASSFGRQGSNTEAFF.

The V gene is TRBV18, the J gene TRBJ2-7, with D maybe TRBD2 (5 bases). The CDR3 contains 14 residues. V lost 3 bases and J 2 bases, leaving 11 bases between the germline ends. Germline V gene lookup returns CDR1 KGHSH and CDR2 LQKENI. As DNA, the CDR3 is TGTGCCAGCTCACCCACTAGTTCCGCCTACGAGCAGTACTTC. As protein: CASSPTSSAYEQYF. The entire variable domain, with the rest obtained from reference TRBV18 and TRBJ2-7, is as follows: NAGVMQNPRHLVRRRGQEARLRCSPMKGHSHVYWYRQLPEEGLKFMVYLQKENIIDESGMPKERFSAEFPKEGPSILRIQQVVRGDSAAYFCASSPTSSAYEQYFGPGTRLTVT.

This rearrangement joins TRBV18 to TRBJ2-6; no clear D. The V gene's germline CDR1 is KGHSH and CDR2 LQKENI. The CDR3 has 19 residues. The V end lost 2 bases, the J end lost 1 base, and 18 bases lay between the germline ends. CDR3 protein: CASSPIHMTTTSGANVLTF. The CDR3 DNA sequence: TGTGCCAGCTCACCAATCCACATGACAACCACTTCTGGGGCCAACGTCCTGACTTTC.

V gene TRBV12-3 or TRBV12-4 combines with J gene TRBJ1-1; TRBD1 agrees at 9 bases. The CDR3 has 13 residues. With 7 bases clipped from V and 7 bases from J, the junction kept 7 bases outside the gene matches. The CDR3 reads CASTTSTGGEAFF. The CDR3 DNA reads as TGTGCCAGCACCACATCGACAGGGGGTGAAGCTTTCTTT.

The V and J genes are TRBV19 and TRBJ2-2; the D is unclear. Germline V gene lookup returns CDR1 LNHDA and CDR2 SQIVND (reference sequence). Trimming shortened V by 3 bases and J by 1 base, and 6 bases separated the two germline ends. CDR3 length equals 14 residues. CDR3: CASSMTGNTGELFF. DNA for the CDR3: TGTGCCAGTAGTATGACGGGGAACACCGGGGAGCTGTTTTTT.